The sequence of this TCR beta chain was determined in a study of shared clonotypes between healthy human individuals. CD45RO negativity and positive selection for CCR7 defined naive CD8 cells, a population that excluded terminally differentiated effector memory CD45RA+ cells. Evenly divided among several immunoSEQ plates was the genomic DNA of each subset. Here immunoSEQ multiplex PCR was the method, and the copy in TCRdb shows in-frame clones only, minus some. This sample carries roughly 890,000 clones, around 92% of them seen once, and the ten largest clones take approximately 25%. Germline V gene sequence: CDR1 SGHAT, CDR2 FQNNGV. The CDR3 extends over 14 amino acids. V lost 6 bases, J lost 3 bases, and 6 bases stayed unmatched.

The sample was naive CD8+ T cells sorted from blood. The source is a man in his thirties or forties in good health. The genes are TRBV11-2 and TRBJ2-5, with 8 bases matching TRBD1. The CDR3 loop reads CASRYSTGEETQYF. CDR3 nucleotide sequence: TGTGCCAGCAGATACTCGACAGGGGAAGAGACCCAGTACTTC.